The rows below give T cell receptor beta chains drawn from one sample of a study of blood T cell repertoires in COVID-19. TCRdb's copy holds only in-frame clones and misses some; the assay was immunoSEQ multiplex PCR. There are fewer than 90,000 clones in the sample; approximately 86% occur only once, and approximately 1.9% lies in the top ten. Sequencing was carried out using peripheral blood. Source of these receptors: an elderly woman with active or convalescent COVID-19. The CDR3 runs from the conserved cysteine through the conserved F or W. Fields, in order: D gene, V gene, J gene, CDR3 DNA, CDR3 protein. D genes are given only for firm matches.

.,TRBV9,TRBJ1-2,TGTGCCAGCAGCGTAGCTACAGGAATTGACGGCTACACCTTC,CASSVATGIDGYTF
.,TRBV4-3,TRBJ1-2,TGCGCCAGCAGCCAAGATGGGCAGGGAAACTATGGCTACACCTTC,CASSQDGQGNYGYTF
.,TRBV24-1,TRBJ2-1,TGTGCCATCGCACAACCGGGACTCTCCTACAATGAGCAGTTCTTC,CAIAQPGLSYNEQFF
.,TRBV12-3/TRBV12-4,TRBJ1-1,TGTGCCAGCCAAAGAGCCGGTAACACTGAAGCTTTCTTT,CASQRAGNTEAFF
TRBD1,TRBV5-8,TRBJ1-3,TGTGCCAGCAGGTCAAGAACAGGGGGACCTCCTGGAAACACCATATATTTT,CASRSRTGGPPGNTIYF
.,TRBV7-2,TRBJ1-1,TGTGCCAGCATGACCCGGGCGGGAGAAGCTTTCTTT,CASMTRAGEAFF
.,TRBV7-2,TRBJ1-5,TGTGCCAGCAACCACGGGGTTAGCAATCAGCCCCAGCATTTT,CASNHGVSNQPQHF
.,TRBV10-3,TRBJ1-2,TGTGCCATCAGTGTGGACAGTAACTATGGCTACACCTTC,CAISVDSNYGYTF
TRBD2,TRBV19,TRBJ2-1,TGTGCCAGTAGCTCCCCGGGGCGGGAGTCGGGCAATGAGCAGTTCTTC,CASSSPGRESGNEQFF
TRBD1,TRBV12-5,TRBJ2-4,TGTGCTAGTGGTTTCGACAGGGTGAAAAACATTCAGTACTTC,CASGFDRVKNIQYF